A selection of T cell receptor beta chains follows, all from one sample in a study of blood T cells in healthy people across ages. One entry per CDR3 protein results from TCRdb running MiXCR on the 5' RACE reads. The repertoire holds 600,000 to 900,000 distinct CDR3 sequences, with 25% to 30% as singletons. A further study also used this sample, focusing on T cells of mothers and their children.

The sample was blood. The source is a boy younger than 18 in good health. CDR3s include the opening cysteine and the closing phenylalanine or tryptophan. A D gene is named only where the DNA matches it firmly. For some rows the clone size is stated as once, few or many, or as a class when expanded; others skip it.

J gene,clone size,D gene,V gene,CDR3 DNA,CDR3 protein
TRBJ2-1,.,TRBD1,TRBV12-3/TRBV12-4,TGTGCCAGCAGTTTAAGCCCCGGACAGGGTATAAAGCAGCACTTC,CASSLSPGQGIKQHF
TRBJ2-1,few,TRBD1,TRBV10-3,TGTGCCATCAGGGCACAGGGGGCGTATGAGCAGTTCTTC,CAIRAQGAYEQFF
TRBJ2-3,.,.,TRBV20-1,TGCAGTGCTAAATTGCCGGGACTTAGCACAGATACGCAGTATTTT,CSAKLPGLSTDTQYF
TRBJ2-5,many,TRBD1,TRBV5-1,TGTGCCAGCAGTTTACAGGGGGAAGAGACCCAGTACTTC,CASSLQGEETQYF
TRBJ2-1,.,TRBD2,TRBV3-1,TGTGCCAGCAGAGGGGCAGAGGGAAGCGGGGGGGTCTATGAGCAGTTCTTC,CASRGAEGSGGVYEQFF
TRBJ2-7,few,.,TRBV5-1,TGCGCCAGCAGCGACAAGGGGTCATCCTACGAGCAGTACTTC,CASSDKGSSYEQYF
TRBJ2-6,.,.,TRBV27,TGTGCCAGCAGTTTATCCTACCTCTCTGGGGCCAACGTCCTGACTTTC,CASSLSYLSGANVLTF
TRBJ2-7,.,.,TRBV6-2/TRBV6-3,TGTGCCAGCAGTTACTTCGGGCAGATTTACGAGCAGTACTTC,CASSYFGQIYEQYF
TRBJ2-7,.,TRBD1,TRBV18,TGTGCCAGCTCATCAAGACAGGGTACCCTATACGAGCAGTACTTC,CASSSRQGTLYEQYF
TRBJ1-6,.,.,TRBV5-1,TGCGCCAGCAGCTTGGAAGGACAGACCTATAATTCACCCCTCCACTTT,CASSLEGQTYNSPLHF
TRBJ2-7,.,.,TRBV2,TGTGCCAGCAGTGAGGAGGCGGGGCCCTCCTACGAGCAGTACTTC,CASSEEAGPSYEQYF
TRBJ2-1,few,.,TRBV6-5,TGTGCCAGCAGTTACGGAGGGCTAGACAATGAGCAGTTCTTC,CASSYGGLDNEQFF
TRBJ1-2,.,.,TRBV7-9,TGTGCCAGCAGCCCCACTGGACGGGGCTATGGCTACACCTTC,CASSPTGRGYGYTF
TRBJ1-6,few,.,TRBV24-1,TGTGCCCTGGGGACGGTGAGCTCCTATAATTCACCCCTCCACTTT,CALGTVSSYNSPLHF
TRBJ2-4,once,TRBD2,TRBV15,TGTGCCACCAGCAGCCAACTGCGGGGGGGCTGGGGAGAAAACATTCAGTACTTC,CATSSQLRGGWGENIQYF
TRBJ2-4,.,.,TRBV5-1,TGCGCCAGCAGTCGAGTTGGGCTAGCCAAAAACATTCAGTACTTC,CASSRVGLAKNIQYF
TRBJ2-5,.,.,TRBV5-4,TGTGCCAGCAGTCCCGGGGAGTTGGAGACCCAGTACTTC,CASSPGELETQYF
TRBJ2-7,few,.,TRBV29-1,TGCAGCGTTGAACCTCGAGGCCAAGGGGAGCAGTACTTC,CSVEPRGQGEQYF
TRBJ2-1,.,.,TRBV20-1,TGCAGTGCTACTCCTGACCAGGGGAGCTCCTACAATGAGCAGTTCTTC,CSATPDQGSSYNEQFF
TRBJ1-2,few,TRBD1,TRBV20-1,TGCAGTGCTAGAGATGAACAGGGGTATTACTATGGCTACACCTTC,CSARDEQGYYYGYTF
TRBJ1-2,.,TRBD1,TRBV30,TGTGCCTGGATACAGGGGGACTATGGCTACACCTTC,CAWIQGDYGYTF
TRBJ1-1,.,.,TRBV6-5,TGTGCCAGCAATCCGGGACCCCTGCCGAACACTGAAGCTTTCTTT,CASNPGPLPNTEAFF
TRBJ2-4,.,TRBD2,TRBV11-3,TGTGCCAGCAGCTTAGATGGGAGGGGAAGGATAGGAAACATTCAGTACTTC,CASSLDGRGRIGNIQYF
TRBJ2-7,.,TRBD1,TRBV2,TGTGCCAGCAAGGGACAGGGACCCTCCTACGAGCAGTACTTC,CASKGQGPSYEQYF
TRBJ2-5,.,.,TRBV9,TGTGCCAGCAGCGTAGCTCAAGGTAGCAGGGAGAGGGAGACCCAGTACTTC,CASSVAQGSRERETQYF
TRBJ2-2,few,.,TRBV7-6,TGTGCCAGCAGCTTAGCGGGGGCTAGCGGTGCGAACACCGGGGAGCTGTTTTTT,CASSLAGASGANTGELFF
TRBJ2-5,few,.,TRBV12-3/TRBV12-4,TGTGCCAGCAGGAACGGGAGTTCGGAGACCCAGTACTTC,CASRNGSSETQYF